This T cell receptor (beta chain) appears in the sequencing data of a study of blood T cell repertoires in COVID-19. Study-level information: Acute-phase and convalescent COVID-19 samples originated in the United States, Italy and Spain. The analysed material was cDNA or gDNA that came from T cells, B-cell-depleted T cells, or PBMCs.

Per the study methods: Estimation of nucleated cell counts was performed using reference gene primer amplification. Profiled with immunoSEQ multiplex PCR; TCRdb holds only in-frame clones, not every one. D and trimming come from the DNA, and the V and J calls and clone size come from that table. The table includes 250,000 or so clones, approximately 83% detected once. With 0 bases removed from V and 7 bases from J, the gap between germline ends came to 15 bases. CDR1 SGHRS and CDR2 YFSETQ come from the germline V gene. The CDR3 extends over 15 amino acids. Sequenced: peripheral blood. The receptor's source is a human donor in a cohort sampled during active COVID-19. The rearrangement joins TRBV5-1 to TRBJ2-3; the D gene is possibly TRBD1 (7 bases). The CDR3 region has the DNA TGCGCCAGCAGCTTGGAGGCAGGGGGGCTCAATACGCAGTATTTT. Translated: CASSLEAGGLNTQYF.